This T cell receptor (beta chain) was found in a study of cytomegalovirus exposure and HLA in healthy donors. The study, taken as a whole, reports: V segments that were indistinguishable, TRBV6-2 and TRBV6-3 among them, were omitted from analysis. Donors were assumed by presence/absence analyses to have roughly uniform sequencing depth.

Note on this clone: No antigen is known for it.

Germline CDR1 reads LNHDA; CDR2 reads SQIVND (reference sequence). This CDR3 region has 14 residues. The ends were cut back, 1 base at V and 4 bases at J, with 10 bases in the middle. With 60 Vbeta and 13 Jbeta primers, the PCR was carried out. TCRdb's table, derived via immunoSEQ multiplex PCR, lists solely in-frame clones and lacks some. The profile shows approximately 170,000 clones, 68% of them singletons. Input material: PBMCs. This TCR derives from a middle-aged woman in good health and CMV-seropositive. The V call is TRBV19, the J call TRBJ2-5; D not resolved. Here the CDR3 reads CASSIGGVGETQYF. In nucleotides, the CDR3 is TGTGCCAGTAGTATAGGAGGAGTAGGAGAGACCCAGTACTTC.